The entry below describes one T cell receptor beta chain. This entry comes from a study of blood T cell repertoires in COVID-19. Study summary: Acute and convalescent COVID-19 samples came from the United States, Italy and Spain. Sources were T cells, B-cell-depleted T cells, or PBMCs; the material itself was cDNA or gDNA.

In the original workflow: Estimates of nucleated cell counts were drawn from the amplification of reference gene primers. Measured with immunoSEQ multiplex PCR; TCRdb has only the in-frame clones, and not every one. From that table come the V and J calls and clone size; the DNA was used to work out D and trimming. The sample contains 90,000 to 120,000 clones, 91% of which appear only once. J gave up 7 bases and V 3 bases, and 8 bases lay outside the gene matches. Germline CDR1 reads SGHNT; CDR2 reads YYREEE (reference sequence). The CDR3 spans 15 residues. V is TRBV5-4 and J is TRBJ2-2; 8 positions match TRBD1. The sequenced material came from peripheral blood. The receptor was derived from a human donor in a cohort sampled during active COVID-19. The CDR3 protein is CASSSRQGTGGELFF. CDR3 in DNA: TGTGCCAGCAGCTCCCGACAGGGGACGGGCGGGGAGCTGTTTTTT.